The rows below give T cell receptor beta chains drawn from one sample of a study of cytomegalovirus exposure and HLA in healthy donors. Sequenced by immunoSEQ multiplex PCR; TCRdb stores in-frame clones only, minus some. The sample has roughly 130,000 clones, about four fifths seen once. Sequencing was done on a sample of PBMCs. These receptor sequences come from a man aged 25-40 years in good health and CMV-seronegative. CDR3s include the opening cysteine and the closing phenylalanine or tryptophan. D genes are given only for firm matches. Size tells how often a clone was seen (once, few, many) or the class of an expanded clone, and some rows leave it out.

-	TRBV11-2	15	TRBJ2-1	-	TGTGCCAGCAGAACGGGACTTCCGTCCTACAATGAGCAGTTCTTC	CASRTGLPSYNEQFF
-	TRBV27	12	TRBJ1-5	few	TGTGCCAGCAGTCGCCTGGCGGGGCCCCAGCATTTT	CASSRLAGPQHF
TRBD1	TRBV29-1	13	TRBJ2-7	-	TGCAGCGTTGCGGGACAGGGGGCCTACGAGCAGTACTTC	CSVAGQGAYEQYF
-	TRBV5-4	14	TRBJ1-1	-	TGTGCCAGCAGCTTGGAAACAGGGAACACTGAAGCTTTCTTT	CASSLETGNTEAFF
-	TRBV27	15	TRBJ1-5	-	TGTGCCAGCAGTTTAAGAGCAAATAGCAATCAGCCCCAGCATTTT	CASSLRANSNQPQHF
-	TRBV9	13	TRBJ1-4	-	TGTGCCAGCAGCGCGGTCCCTAATGAAAAACTGTTTTTT	CASSAVPNEKLFF
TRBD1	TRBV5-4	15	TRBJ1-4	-	TGTGCCAGCAGTTCTAAGGGACAGATTAATGAAAAACTGTTTTTT	CASSSKGQINEKLFF
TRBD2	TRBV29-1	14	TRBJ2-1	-	TGCAGCGTCCCGGGGACTAGCGGGGGGAATGAGCAGTTCTTC	CSVPGTSGGNEQFF
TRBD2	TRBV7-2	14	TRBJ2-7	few	TGTGCCAGCAGCTTTCCGGGACTAGCGAACGAGCAGTACTTC	CASSFPGLANEQYF
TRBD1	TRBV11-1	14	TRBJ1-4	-	TGTGCCAGCAGCCGGGACAGGAAATCTGAAAAACTGTTTTTT	CASSRDRKSEKLFF
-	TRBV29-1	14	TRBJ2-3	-	TGCAGCGTTGAAGGTCTAGTTGGCACAGATACGCAGTATTTT	CSVEGLVGTDTQYF
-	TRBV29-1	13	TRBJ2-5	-	TGCAGCGTTGGTGCAGCCCCCAGGGAGACCCAGTACTTC	CSVGAAPRETQYF
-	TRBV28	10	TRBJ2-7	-	TGTGCCAGCAGGGGCCCCGAGCAGTACTTC	CASRGPEQYF
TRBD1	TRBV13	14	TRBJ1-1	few	TGTGCCAGCAGCTCTCGACAGGGGACGACTGAAGCTTTCTTT	CASSSRQGTTEAFF
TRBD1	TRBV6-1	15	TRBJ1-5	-	TGTGCCAGCAGCGCGACAGGGGTCGGCAATCAGCCCCAGCATTTT	CASSATGVGNQPQHF
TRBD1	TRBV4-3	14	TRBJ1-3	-	TGCGCCAGCAGTGGACAGGACTCTGGAAACACCATATATTTT	CASSGQDSGNTIYF
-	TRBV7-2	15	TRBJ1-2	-	TGTGCCAGCAGCTTAGATTCGGGACTTAGCTCGGGCTACACCTTC	CASSLDSGLSSGYTF
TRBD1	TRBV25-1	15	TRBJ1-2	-	TGTGCCAGCAGTGAACCGGGACAGGCTAACTATGGCTACACCTTC	CASSEPGQANYGYTF
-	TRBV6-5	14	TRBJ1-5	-	TGTGCCAGCAGCACCGGACTGAGCAATCAGCCCCAGCATTTT	CASSTGLSNQPQHF
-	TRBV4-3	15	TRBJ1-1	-	TGCGCCAGCAGCCAAGAGGAGCTCGGGAGGACTGAAGCTCTCTTT	CASSQEELGRTEALF
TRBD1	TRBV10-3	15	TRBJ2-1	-	TGTGCCATCAGTGAGAAACAGGGGGCGCACAATGAGCAGTTCTTC	CAISEKQGAHNEQFF